Presented here are 2 T cell receptor beta chains from one specimen sequenced in a study of control samples from healthy donors and cancer patients. Libraries were prepared by immunoSEQ multiplex PCR; TCRdb keeps only in-frame clonotypes and omits some of them. The data hold about 35,000 clones, with around 83% observed a single time. Input material: PBMCs. Every receptor here comes from a woman in her thirties or forties with lung cancer.

The genes are TRBV9 and TRBJ2-5, with a weak D call TRBD1 (5 bases). There are 14 residues in the CDR3. Germline CDR1 is SGDLS and CDR2 is YYNGEE. Trimming shortened V by 2 bases and J by 1 base, and 9 bases separated the two germline ends. In nucleotides, the CDR3 is TGTGCCAGCAGCGTTACGACAGCCCAAGAGACCCAGTACTTC. It is translated as CASSVTTAQETQYF.

The rearrangement uses TRBV6-1 and TRBJ2-7; D is unclear. CDR3 length equals 14 residues. The germline V gene encodes CDR1 MNHNS and CDR2 SASEGT. Trimming took 3 bases from V and 0 from J, leaving 9 bases between them. The CDR3 sequence: CASSEAPSSYEQYF. The CDR3, as DNA: TGTGCCAGCAGTGAGGCACCGAGCTCCTACGAGCAGTACTTC.